Here is one T cell receptor beta chain with its context. Its matching antigen is unknown. The entry originates in a study of T cell responses to AZD1222 COVID-19 vaccine. On the study more broadly: Doses given second, at about 4 or about 12 weeks, were pooled.

CDR3 length equals 17 residues. The V gene's germline CDR1 is DFQATT and CDR2 SNEGSKA (reference sequence). V shed 3 bases, J shed 5 bases, and the junction held 17 bases outside the gene matches. Clones were sequenced by immunoSEQ multiplex PCR, and TCRdb holds only the in-frame ones, with some missing. The table records about 140,000 clones, approximately 90% of them present only once. Whole-study results and caveats: Donor demographics were predominantly white British with a female majority; clonal diversity may be underestimated. Spike-specific TCR breadth and depth rose after two AZD1222 doses. Repertoires in all cases were sampled only once the peak T cell response had passed.

This TCR came from an adult in good health. The V call is TRBV20-1, the J call TRBJ2-5, with TRBD1 matching 8 bases. This specimen consisted of peripheral blood, obtained on day 0 of AZD1222 vaccination. The DNA of the CDR3 is TGCAGTGCTAGTCCGACAGGGGTACGGAAGGTGATGGAGACCCAGTACTTC. Its translation is CSASPTGVRKVMETQYF.